One sample yielded the 9 T cell receptor beta chains listed below, sequenced in a study of blood T cells in healthy people across ages. Then a second PCR, running roughly 7 to 12 cycles, was carried out with a sample-barcoded 5' primer and a J-beta primer mix. TCRdb passed the 5' RACE reads through MiXCR, listing each CDR3 protein once. The sample lists 800,000 to 950,000 distinct CDR3 sequences, approximately 49% occurring once. Sample: blood. The receptors stem from a man aged 25 to 40 in good health.

The rearrangement uses TRBV30 and TRBJ2-7; no clear D gene. The CDR3 extends over 12 amino acids. Germline V gene lookup returns CDR1 GTSNPN and CDR2 SVGIG (reference sequence). The V gene lost 3 bases and the J gene lost 2 bases, with 8 bases spanning the gap. The CDR3 is CAWRPRTYEQYF. DNA for the CDR3: TGTGCCTGGAGACCCAGGACCTACGAGCAGTACTTC. The full variable domain, in which reference TRBV30 and TRBJ2-7 provide the parts outside the CDR3, is SQTIHQWPATLVQPVGSPLSLECTVEGTSNPNLYWYRQAAGRGLQLLFYSVGIGQISSEVPQNLSASRPQDRQFILSSKKLLLSDSGFYLCAWRPRTYEQYFGPGTRLTVT.

The CDR3 region is CASSQGLNQPQHF. As DNA, the CDR3 is TGTGCCAGCAGCCAAGGTCTAAATCAGCCCCAGCATTTT. The V call is TRBV3-1, the J call TRBJ1-5; D ambiguous. V lost 1 base and J lost 4, with 5 bases in between. This CDR3 contains 13 residues. In germline, CDR1 is LGHDT, CDR2 YNNKEL (reference sequence).

This sequence joins TRBV15 and TRBJ2-1, with TRBD1 identical over 9 bases. CDR3 length: 17 residues. Germline values: CDR1 LNHNV, CDR2 YYDKDF (reference sequence). With V trimmed by 0 bases and J by 4 bases, 7 bases remained unmatched. CDR3 loop: CATSRDFGTGKYNEQFF. CDR3 bases: TGTGCCACCAGCAGAGATTTCGGGACAGGGAAGTACAATGAGCAGTTCTTC.

This clonotype was observed a few times. This chain joins TRBV5-1 and TRBJ1-2; D gene ambiguous. Germline V gene data show CDR1 as SGHRS and CDR2 as YFSETQ. This CDR3 contains 12 residues. The V and J ends lost 4 bases and 0 bases respectively, with 4 bases between them. This chain's CDR3 is CASSKTNYGYTF. The CDR3 DNA reads TGCGCCAGCAGCAAAACTAACTATGGCTACACCTTC.

There are a few counts of this clonotype. The chain couples TRBV5-1 to TRBJ2-5, with 7 nucleotides matching TRBD1. The J call may be in error: the DNA end matches TRBJ2-7 better. This CDR3 comprises 16 residues. Germline assignment: CDR1 SGHRS and CDR2 YFSETQ. In DNA form, the CDR3 reads TGCGCCAGCAGCATAAGTATGGGCAGGGGGACCAACGAGCAGTACTTC. Protein: CASSISMGRGTNEQYF.

V gene TRBV7-9 combines with J gene TRBJ2-7, with D unresolved. CDR1 is SEHNR and CDR2 is FQNEAQ in the germline V gene (reference sequence). This CDR3 comprises 14 residues. V lost 8 bases to trimming and J lost 10 bases, with 24 bases between them. In DNA form, the CDR3 reads TGTGCCAGCGGAGAAGGGTACCCTTTAGGTGGCCAGTACTTC. This encodes CASGEGYPLGGQYF.

This clonotype has only a few counts. This chain connects TRBV28 to TRBJ1-5; D is ambiguous. Germline CDR1 and CDR2: MDHEN and SYDVKM. V dropped 6 bases and J dropped 2 bases, with 11 bases sitting between them. This CDR3 is built from 14 residues. Here the CDR3 reads CASSLPVGNQPQHF. CDR3 coding DNA: TGTGCCAGCAGCCTGCCCGTTGGCAATCAGCCCCAGCATTTT.

This clonotype was detected only a few times. The rearrangement joins TRBV4-3 to TRBJ2-3, with 9 bases that match TRBD2. With V trimmed by 1 base and J by 2 bases, 4 bases remained unmatched. Germline V gene sequence: CDR1 LGHNA, CDR2 YSLEER. The CDR3 is 16 amino acids. The CDR3 spells CASSQVAGEYTDTQYF. The DNA for the CDR3 is TGCGCCAGCAGCCAAGTAGCGGGGGAGTACACAGATACGCAGTATTTT.

The chain has TRBV6-5 and TRBJ1-6; no clear D gene. Trimming shortened V by 9 bases and J by 6 bases, and 15 bases separated the two germline ends. Germline-derived CDR1 and CDR2 are MNHEY and SVGAGI. The CDR3 has 14 residues. The CDR3 nucleotides read TGTGCCAGTAGTCCAGACGGACCTAATTCACCCCTCCACTTT. Its protein product is CASSPDGPNSPLHF.